The 13 T cell receptor beta chains presented below share a single source sample, sequenced in a study of long-term antiretroviral therapy in people with HIV. Version v3.0 of the immunoSEQ assay ran at survey level. Some clones are missing from TCRdb's copy, which holds only in-frame ones; the method was immunoSEQ multiplex PCR. The table shows around 20,000 clones, with roughly 89% occurring only once. The sample was unsorted PBMCs, taken 3 years after starting antiretroviral therapy. These receptors originate from a man aged 50-60 years with HIV.

The CDR3 protein is CASSTGTPINEKLFF. In DNA, the CDR3 is TGTGCCAGCAGCACCGGGACACCTATTAATGAAAAACTGTTTTTT. The rearrangement links TRBV5-6 to TRBJ1-4; possibly TRBD1 for D (6 bases). CDR1 SGHDT and CDR2 YYEEEE come from the germline V gene. The germline V and J ends were trimmed by 4 bases and 4 bases, with 14 bases remaining between them. The CDR3 runs to 15 residues.

J is TRBJ2-2 and V is TRBV5-1, with 10 bases fitting TRBD2. The CDR3 extends over 16 amino acids. Germline loops: CDR1 SGHRS, CDR2 YFSETQ. The V gene end was trimmed by 3 bases and the J gene end by 6 bases; junction bases not matched to a gene: 8. CDR3 coding DNA: TGCGCCAGCAGCTCCTCTAGCGGGGGAGGGGCCGGGGAGCTGTTTTTT. Residues: CASSSSSGGGAGELFF.

The V and J genes are TRBV5-4 and TRBJ1-4; D remains unclear. This CDR3 spans 11 amino acids. Per germline, CDR1 SGHNT and CDR2 YYREEE (reference sequence). Trimming cost V 2 bases and J 5 bases, with 1 base left between them. The CDR3 sequence is CASSLNEKLFF. The CDR3 DNA sequence: TGTGCCAGCAGCTTAAATGAAAAACTGTTTTTT. Drawing the rest from reference TRBV5-4 and TRBJ1-4, the complete variable domain is ETGVTQSPTHLIKTRGQQVTLRCSSQSGHNTVSWYQQALGQGPQFIFQYYREEENGRGNFPPRFSGLQFPNYSSELNVNALELDDSALYLCASSLNEKLFFGSGTQLSVL.

The V gene is TRBV6-6, the J gene TRBJ1-2; D perhaps matches TRBD1 (5 bases). The V gene lost 3 bases and the J gene lost 2 bases, with 10 bases spanning the gap. Germline CDR1 MNHNY, CDR2 SVGAGI (reference sequence). The CDR3 extends over 14 amino acids. The CDR3 DNA is TGTGCCAGCAGTTATCAGACAGTCAACTATGGCTACACCTTC. It translates to CASSYQTVNYGYTF.

J is TRBJ2-2 and V is TRBV27, with D hard to call. Trimming removed 5 bases at V and 0 bases at J, with 13 bases between. From germline, CDR1 is MNHEY and CDR2 SMNVEV (reference sequence). The CDR3 has 16 residues. This chain's CDR3 is CASSRYYITNTGELFF. The CDR3 DNA sequence: TGTGCCAGCAGTCGCTACTATATCACGAACACCGGGGAGCTGTTTTTT.

The chain combines TRBV19 with TRBJ2-3; D perhaps matches TRBD2 (5 bases). The CDR3 sequence is 13 residues long. Germline loops: CDR1 LNHDA, CDR2 SQIVND (reference sequence). With 5 bases removed from V and 2 bases from J, the gap between germline ends came to 8 bases. The CDR3 nucleotides are TGTGCCAGTAGTGCGGGTGCCACAGATACGCAGTATTTT. Encoded protein: CASSAGATDTQYF. Full variable domain (outside the CDR3, taken from reference TRBV19 and TRBJ2-3): DGGITQSPKYLFRKEGQNVTLSCEQNLNHDAMYWYRQDPGQGLRLIYYSQIVNDFQKGDIAEGYSVSREKKESFPLTVTSAQKNPTAFYLCASSAGATDTQYFGPGTRLTVL.

The chain joins TRBV5-6 to TRBJ2-1, with 9 bases aligning to TRBD1. The CDR3 contains 14 residues. Germline loops: CDR1 SGHDT, CDR2 YYEEEE. V gave up 6 bases and J gave up 10 bases; unmatched junction bases: 11. CDR3: CASIKQGAPGEQFF. The CDR3 bases are TGTGCCAGCATCAAACAGGGGGCGCCCGGGGAGCAGTTCTTC.

This sequence joins TRBV25-1 and TRBJ2-3, with D possibly being TRBD2 (7 bases). Deletions cut 5 bases from V and 1 base from J, with 16 bases between. Germline CDR1 is MGHDK and CDR2 is SYGVNS. The CDR3 runs to 16 residues. CDR3 residues: CASSSNEGGRTDTQYF. The CDR3 DNA reads as TGTGCCAGCAGTTCCAATGAGGGGGGGCGCACAGATACGCAGTATTTT.

The genes are TRBV28 and TRBJ1-6; D unresolved. The germline V gene has CDR1 MDHEN and CDR2 SYDVKM. This CDR3 has 13 residues. The germline V and J ends were trimmed by 6 bases and 7 bases, with 10 bases remaining between them. CDR3: CASSPLANSPLHF. The DNA for the CDR3 is TGTGCCAGCAGCCCGCTTGCAAATTCACCCCTCCACTTT.

This chain uses TRBV14 with TRBJ2-7; possible D gene TRBD2, 5 bases. The germline V gene encodes CDR1 SGHDN and CDR2 FVKESK. V was shortened by 4 bases and J by 3 bases, with 10 bases between the two germline ends. This CDR3 contains 13 residues. CDR3 protein: CASSLWTGYEQYF. CDR3 DNA: TGTGCCAGCAGCCTGTGGACTGGCTACGAGCAGTACTTC.

The J gene is TRBJ2-7, the V gene TRBV5-4; D might be TRBD1 (6 bases). CDR1 and CDR2 from the germline V gene are SGHNT and YYREEE (reference sequence). The CDR3 extends over 12 amino acids. The germline V and J ends were trimmed by 4 bases and 7 bases, with 12 bases remaining between them. As DNA, the CDR3 is TGTGCCAGCAGCCTTACAGGGAAAGAGCAGTACTTC. This translates into CASSLTGKEQYF.

The DNA of the CDR3 is TGTGCCTGGAGTGTACCGGGTTTAGGGAACACCGGGGAGCTGTTTTTT. Protein product: CAWSVPGLGNTGELFF. This chain connects TRBV30 to TRBJ2-2; D not resolved. Trimming removed 0 bases from V and 1 base from J, with 12 bases in between. The CDR3 is 16 residues long. Germline V lookup: CDR1 GTSNPN, CDR2 SVGIG (reference sequence).

The genes are TRBV15 and TRBJ1-3, with D possibly matching TRBD1 (5 bases). Germline V CDR1 and CDR2: LNHNV, YYDKDF (reference sequence). Trimming left V 0 bases short and J 1 base short, with 13 bases between. The CDR3 consists of 17 residues. The CDR3 sequence is CATSRDKWQGSGNTIYF. CDR3 nucleotides: TGTGCCACCAGCAGAGATAAATGGCAGGGTTCTGGAAACACCATATATTTT.